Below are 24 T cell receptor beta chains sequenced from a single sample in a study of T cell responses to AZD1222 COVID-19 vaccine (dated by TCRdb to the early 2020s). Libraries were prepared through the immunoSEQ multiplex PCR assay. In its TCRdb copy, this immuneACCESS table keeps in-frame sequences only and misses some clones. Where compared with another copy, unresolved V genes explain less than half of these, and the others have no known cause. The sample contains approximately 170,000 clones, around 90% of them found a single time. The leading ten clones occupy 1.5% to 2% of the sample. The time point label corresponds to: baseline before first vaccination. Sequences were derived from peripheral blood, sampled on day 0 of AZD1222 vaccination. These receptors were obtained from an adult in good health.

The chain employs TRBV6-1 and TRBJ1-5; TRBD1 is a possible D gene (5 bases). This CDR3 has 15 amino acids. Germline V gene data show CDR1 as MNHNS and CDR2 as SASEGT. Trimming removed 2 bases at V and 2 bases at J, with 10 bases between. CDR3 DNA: TGTGCCAGCAGTGAACTGCCCAGGGGCAATCAGCCCCAGCATTTT. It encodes CASSELPRGNQPQHF.

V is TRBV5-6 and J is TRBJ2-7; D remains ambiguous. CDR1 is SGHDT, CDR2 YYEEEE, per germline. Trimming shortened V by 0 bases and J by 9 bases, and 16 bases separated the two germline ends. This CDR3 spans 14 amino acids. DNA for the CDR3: TGTGCCAGCAGCTTGGCTAGGTTTGAAGGCGTGCAGTACTTC. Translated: CASSLARFEGVQYF.

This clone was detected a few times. CDR3 region: CASSLLGRERSSTDTQYF. For the CDR3, the DNA is TGTGCCAGCAGCTTATTGGGGCGGGAGCGCTCTAGCACAGATACGCAGTATTTT. The V gene is TRBV7-2, the J gene TRBJ2-3; TRBD2 aligns across 7 bases. CDR3 size: 18 residues. The J segment lost 0 bases and the V segment lost 2 bases, leaving 11 bases of the junction unmatched. Germline loops: CDR1 SGHTA, CDR2 FQGNSA. The full variable domain, completed using reference TRBV7-2 and TRBJ2-3, is GAGVSQSPSNKVTEKGKDVELRCDPISGHTALYWYRQSLGQGLEFLIYFQGNSAPDKSGLPSDRFSAERTGGSVSTLTIQRTQQEDSAVYLCASSLLGRERSSTDTQYFGPGTRLTVL.

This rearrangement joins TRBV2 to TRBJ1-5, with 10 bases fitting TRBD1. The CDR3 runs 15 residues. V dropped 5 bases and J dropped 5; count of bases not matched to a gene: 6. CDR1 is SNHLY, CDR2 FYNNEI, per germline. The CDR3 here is CASSSDRGGYQPQHF. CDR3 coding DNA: TGTGCCAGCAGTTCGGACAGGGGGGGATATCAGCCCCAGCATTTT.

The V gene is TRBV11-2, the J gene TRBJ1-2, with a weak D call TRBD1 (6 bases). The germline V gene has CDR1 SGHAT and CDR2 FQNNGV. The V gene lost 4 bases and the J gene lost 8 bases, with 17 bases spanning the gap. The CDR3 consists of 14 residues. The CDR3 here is CASSSNARGEGYTF. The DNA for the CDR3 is TGTGCCAGCAGCTCCAATGCCAGGGGAGAAGGCTACACCTTC.

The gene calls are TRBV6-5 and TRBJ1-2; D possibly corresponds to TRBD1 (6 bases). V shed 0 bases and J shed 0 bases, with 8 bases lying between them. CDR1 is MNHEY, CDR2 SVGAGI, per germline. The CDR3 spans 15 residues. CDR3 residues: CASSYSDSPNYGYTF. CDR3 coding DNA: TGTGCCAGCAGTTACTCGGACAGCCCTAACTATGGCTACACCTTC.

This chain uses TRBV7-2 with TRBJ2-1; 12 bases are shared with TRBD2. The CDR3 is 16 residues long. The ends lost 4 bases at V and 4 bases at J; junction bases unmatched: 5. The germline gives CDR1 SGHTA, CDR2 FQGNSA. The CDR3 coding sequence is TGTGCCAGCAGCTCGTCCCTAGCGGGGGGGTACAATGAGCAGTTCTTC. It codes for CASSSSLAGGYNEQFF.

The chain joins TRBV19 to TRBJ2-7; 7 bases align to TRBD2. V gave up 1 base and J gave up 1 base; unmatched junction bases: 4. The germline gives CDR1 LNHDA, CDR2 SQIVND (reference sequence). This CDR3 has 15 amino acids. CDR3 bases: TGTGCCAGTAGTATAGGACTAGCTGAATCCTACGAGCAGTACTTC. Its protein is CASSIGLAESYEQYF.

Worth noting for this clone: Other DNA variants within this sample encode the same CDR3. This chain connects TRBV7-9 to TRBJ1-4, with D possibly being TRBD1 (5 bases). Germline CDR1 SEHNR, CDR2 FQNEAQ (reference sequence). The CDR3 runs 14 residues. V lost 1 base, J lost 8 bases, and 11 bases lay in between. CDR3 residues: CASSLGGGEEKLFF. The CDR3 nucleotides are TGTGCCAGCAGCTTAGGCGGGGGAGAGGAAAAACTGTTTTTT.

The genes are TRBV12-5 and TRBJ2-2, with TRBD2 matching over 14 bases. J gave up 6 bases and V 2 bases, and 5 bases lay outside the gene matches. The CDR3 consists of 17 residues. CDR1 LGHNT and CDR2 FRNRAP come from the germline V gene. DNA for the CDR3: TGTGCTAGTGGTTTGACACCGGGACTAGCGGGGGCCGGGGAGCTGTTTTTT. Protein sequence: CASGLTPGLAGAGELFF.

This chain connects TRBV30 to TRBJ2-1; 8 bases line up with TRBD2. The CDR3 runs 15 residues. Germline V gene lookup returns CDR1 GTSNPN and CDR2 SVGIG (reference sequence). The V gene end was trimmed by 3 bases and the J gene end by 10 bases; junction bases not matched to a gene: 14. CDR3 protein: CAWRAGGALFKEQFF. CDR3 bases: TGTGCCTGGAGGGCCGGGGGGGCGCTCTTTAAGGAGCAGTTCTTC.

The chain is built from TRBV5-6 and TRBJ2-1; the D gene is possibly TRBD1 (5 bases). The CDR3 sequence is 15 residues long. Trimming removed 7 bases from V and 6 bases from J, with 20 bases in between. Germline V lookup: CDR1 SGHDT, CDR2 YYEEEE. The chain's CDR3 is CASLPQAGKGNEQFF. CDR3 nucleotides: TGTGCCAGCTTGCCCCAGGCAGGGAAGGGCAATGAGCAGTTCTTC.

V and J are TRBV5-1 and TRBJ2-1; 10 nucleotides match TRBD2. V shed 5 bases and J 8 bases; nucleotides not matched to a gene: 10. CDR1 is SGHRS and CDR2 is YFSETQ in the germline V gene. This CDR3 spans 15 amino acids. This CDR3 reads CASRWIAGGPDEQFF. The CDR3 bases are TGCGCCAGCAGGTGGATAGCGGGGGGACCAGATGAGCAGTTCTTC.

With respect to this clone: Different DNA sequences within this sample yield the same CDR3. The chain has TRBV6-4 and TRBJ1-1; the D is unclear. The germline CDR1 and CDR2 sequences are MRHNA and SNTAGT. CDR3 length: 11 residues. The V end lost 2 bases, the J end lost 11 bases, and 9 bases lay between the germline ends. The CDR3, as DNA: TGTGCCAGCAGTGACGGCCCCAGGGCTTTCTTT. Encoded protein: CASSDGPRAFF.

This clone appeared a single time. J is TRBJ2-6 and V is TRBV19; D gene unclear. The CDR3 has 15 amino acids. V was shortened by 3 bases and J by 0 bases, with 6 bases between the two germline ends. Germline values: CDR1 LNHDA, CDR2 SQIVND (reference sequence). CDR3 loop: CASSIMVSGANVLTF. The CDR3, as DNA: TGTGCCAGTAGTATTATGGTCTCTGGGGCCAACGTCCTGACTTTC.

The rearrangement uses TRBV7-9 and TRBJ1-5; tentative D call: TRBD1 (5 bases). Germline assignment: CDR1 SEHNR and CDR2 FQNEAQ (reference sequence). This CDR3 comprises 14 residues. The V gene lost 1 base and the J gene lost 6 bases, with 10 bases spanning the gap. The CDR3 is CASSLGGAVQPQHF. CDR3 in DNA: TGTGCCAGCAGCTTAGGAGGGGCGGTTCAGCCCCAGCATTTT.

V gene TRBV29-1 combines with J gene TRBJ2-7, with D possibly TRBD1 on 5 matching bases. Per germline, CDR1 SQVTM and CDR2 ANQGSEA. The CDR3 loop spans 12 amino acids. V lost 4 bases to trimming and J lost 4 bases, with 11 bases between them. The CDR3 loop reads CSVGAGLYEQYF. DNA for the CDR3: TGCAGCGTTGGGGCAGGGCTTTACGAGCAGTACTTC.

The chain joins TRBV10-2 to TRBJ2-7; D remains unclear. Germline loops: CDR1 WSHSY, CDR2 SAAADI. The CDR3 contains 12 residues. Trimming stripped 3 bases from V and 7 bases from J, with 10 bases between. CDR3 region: CASSERSPEQYF. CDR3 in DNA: TGCGCCAGCAGTGAAAGGAGCCCGGAGCAGTACTTC.

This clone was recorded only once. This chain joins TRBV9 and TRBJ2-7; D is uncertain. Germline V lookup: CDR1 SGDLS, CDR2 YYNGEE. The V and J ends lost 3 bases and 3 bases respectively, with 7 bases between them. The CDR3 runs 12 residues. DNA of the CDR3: TGTGCCAGCAGCGCACACGGCTACGAGCAGTACTTC. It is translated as CASSAHGYEQYF.

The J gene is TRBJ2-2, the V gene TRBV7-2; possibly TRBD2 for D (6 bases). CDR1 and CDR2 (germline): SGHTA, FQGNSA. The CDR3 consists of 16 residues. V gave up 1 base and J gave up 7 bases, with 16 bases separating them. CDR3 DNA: TGTGCCAGCAGCTTAGGGGGTCTGGGAGGTGGCGGGGAGCTGTTTTTT. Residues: CASSLGGLGGGGELFF.

The CDR3 bases are TGTGCCAGTAGTATTGGCGGGAGAACCCAGTACTTC. It specifies CASSIGGRTQYF. The chain employs TRBV19 and TRBJ2-5, with 7 positions matching TRBD2. CDR1 is LNHDA and CDR2 is SQIVND in the germline V gene (reference sequence). This CDR3 is 12 amino acids long. Trimming removed 3 bases from V and 8 bases from J; junction bases left unmatched: 3.

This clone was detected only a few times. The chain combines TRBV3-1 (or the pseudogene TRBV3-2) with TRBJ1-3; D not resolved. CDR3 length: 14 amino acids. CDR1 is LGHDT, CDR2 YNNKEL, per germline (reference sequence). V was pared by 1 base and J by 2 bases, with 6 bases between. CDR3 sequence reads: CASSQAGTGNTIYF. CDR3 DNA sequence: TGTGCCAGCAGCCAAGCCGGGACTGGAAACACCATATATTTT.

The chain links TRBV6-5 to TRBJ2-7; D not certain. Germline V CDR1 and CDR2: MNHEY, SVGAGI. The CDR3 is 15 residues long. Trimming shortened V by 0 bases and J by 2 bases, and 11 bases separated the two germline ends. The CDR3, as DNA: TGTGCCAGCAGTTACTCGAAGTGGGGTGCCTACGAGCAGTACTTC. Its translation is CASSYSKWGAYEQYF.

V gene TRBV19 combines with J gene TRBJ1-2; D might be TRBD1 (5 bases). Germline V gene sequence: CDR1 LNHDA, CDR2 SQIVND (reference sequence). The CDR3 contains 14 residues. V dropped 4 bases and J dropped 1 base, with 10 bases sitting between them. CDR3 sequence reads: CASSRTLLNYGYTF. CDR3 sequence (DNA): TGTGCCAGTAGTAGGACACTGCTTAACTATGGCTACACCTTC.